The subject of this entry is one T cell receptor (beta chain). The target antigen is unknown. Because the CDR3 is missing its conserved closing phenylalanine or tryptophan, this is likely a read error. It is unclear where the CDR3 begins or ends on the DNA, so no DNA is shown, and the CDR3 is as TCRdb lists it. Germline V gene data show CDR1 as LNHDA and CDR2 as SQIVND (reference sequence). 15 amino acids form the CDR3, both terminal residues included. The record originates from a study of CD8+CD57+ T cells in acquired aplastic anemia. For the study at large: DNA recovered from sorted CD4+ and CD8+ cells had a mean of approximately 3 ug. Healthy donors yielded some 11 million CD4+ cell reads on average. Notes on the study in general: It was found that almost 30 CD8+ CDR3 sequences were shared between patients and controls. Any difference that existed in CD8+ Simpson's diversity between patients and controls was not significant.

Profiling of TCR beta VDJ combinations and CDR3 sequences used genomic DNA as template. Via MiXCR, TCRdb re-called the reads, giving one row per CDR3 protein. The profile shows around 400,000 distinct CDR3 sequences, 65% to 80% of them singletons. The receptor was derived from a human donor in good health, serving as a control. This chain joins TRBV19 and TRBJ1-2. Sequences were obtained from sorted CD4+, CD8+, or CD8+CD57+ T cells (not recorded which) from PBMCs. CDR3 residues: CASSPLSSGNTIYFG.